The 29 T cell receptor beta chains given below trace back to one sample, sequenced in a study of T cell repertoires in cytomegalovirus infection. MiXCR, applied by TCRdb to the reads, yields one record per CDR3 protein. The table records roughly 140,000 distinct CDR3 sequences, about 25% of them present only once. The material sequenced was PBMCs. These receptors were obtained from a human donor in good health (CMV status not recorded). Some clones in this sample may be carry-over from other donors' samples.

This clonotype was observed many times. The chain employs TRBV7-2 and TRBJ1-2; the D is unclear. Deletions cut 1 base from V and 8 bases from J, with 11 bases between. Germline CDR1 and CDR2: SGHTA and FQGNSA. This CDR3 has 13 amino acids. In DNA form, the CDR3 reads TGTGCCAGCAGCTTAGGTCCGGATAGGGGCTACACCTTC. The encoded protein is CASSLGPDRGYTF.

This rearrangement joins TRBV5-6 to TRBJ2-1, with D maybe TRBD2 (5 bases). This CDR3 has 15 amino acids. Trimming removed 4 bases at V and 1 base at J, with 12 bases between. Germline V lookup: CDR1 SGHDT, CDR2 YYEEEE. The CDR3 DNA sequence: TGTGCCAGCAGCAATCCGCTAGCATCCTACAATGAGCAGTTCTTC. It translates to CASSNPLASYNEQFF.

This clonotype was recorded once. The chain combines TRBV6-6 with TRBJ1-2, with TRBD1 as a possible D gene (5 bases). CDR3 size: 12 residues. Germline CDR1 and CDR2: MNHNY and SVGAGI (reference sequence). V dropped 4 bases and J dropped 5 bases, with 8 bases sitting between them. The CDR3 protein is CASSSRQYGYTF. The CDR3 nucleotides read TGTGCCAGCAGTTCCCGACAGTATGGCTACACCTTC.

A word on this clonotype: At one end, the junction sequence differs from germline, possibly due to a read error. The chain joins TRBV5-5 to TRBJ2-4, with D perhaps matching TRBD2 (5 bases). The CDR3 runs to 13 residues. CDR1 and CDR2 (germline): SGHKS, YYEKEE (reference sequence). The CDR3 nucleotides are TGTGCCAGCAGCTTGGAAAGCGGCCTCGCCGTTCACTTC. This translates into CASSLESGLAVHF. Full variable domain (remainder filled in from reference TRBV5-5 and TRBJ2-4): DAGVTQSPTHLIKTRGQQVTLRCSPISGHKSVSWYQQVLGQGPQFIFQYYEKEERGRGNFPDRFSARQFPNYSSELNVNALLLGDSALYLCASSLESGLAVHFGAGTRLSVL.

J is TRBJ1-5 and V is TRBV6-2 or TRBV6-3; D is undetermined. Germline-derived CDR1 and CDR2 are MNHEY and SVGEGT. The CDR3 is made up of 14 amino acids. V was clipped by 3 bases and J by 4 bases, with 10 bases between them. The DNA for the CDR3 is TGTGCCAGCAGTTATTGGCTGGGAAATCAGCCCCAGCATTTT. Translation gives CASSYWLGNQPQHF.

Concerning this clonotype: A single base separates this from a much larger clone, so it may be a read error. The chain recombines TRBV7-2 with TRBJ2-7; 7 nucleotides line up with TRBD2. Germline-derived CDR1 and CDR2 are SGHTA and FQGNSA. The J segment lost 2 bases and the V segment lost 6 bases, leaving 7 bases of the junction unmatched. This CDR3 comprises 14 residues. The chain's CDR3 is CASRSFGGAYEQYF. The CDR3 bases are TGTGCCAGCAGGTCCTTTGGGGGGGCCTACGAGCAGTACTTC.

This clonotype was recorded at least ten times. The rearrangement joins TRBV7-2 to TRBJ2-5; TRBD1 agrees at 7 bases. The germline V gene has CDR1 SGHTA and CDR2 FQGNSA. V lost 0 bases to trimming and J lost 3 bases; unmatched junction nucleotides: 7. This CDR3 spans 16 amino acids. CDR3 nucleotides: TGTGCCAGCAGCTTAGCGTCACAGGGGCTAAAAGAGACCCAGTACTTC. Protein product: CASSLASQGLKETQYF.

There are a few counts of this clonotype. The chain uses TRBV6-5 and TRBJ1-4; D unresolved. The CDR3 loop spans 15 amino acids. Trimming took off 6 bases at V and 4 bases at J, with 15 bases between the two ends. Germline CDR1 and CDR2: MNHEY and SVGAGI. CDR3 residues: CASSLGRLNNEKLFF. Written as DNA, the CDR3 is TGTGCCAGCAGCCTAGGGCGGCTGAATAATGAAAAACTGTTTTTT.

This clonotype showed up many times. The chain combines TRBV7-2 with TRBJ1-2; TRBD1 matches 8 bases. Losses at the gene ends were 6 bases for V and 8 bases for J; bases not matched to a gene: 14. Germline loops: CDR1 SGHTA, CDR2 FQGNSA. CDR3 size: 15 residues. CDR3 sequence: CASSSARTGSGGYTF. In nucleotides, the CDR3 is TGTGCCAGCAGTTCAGCGCGGACAGGGAGTGGGGGCTACACCTTC.

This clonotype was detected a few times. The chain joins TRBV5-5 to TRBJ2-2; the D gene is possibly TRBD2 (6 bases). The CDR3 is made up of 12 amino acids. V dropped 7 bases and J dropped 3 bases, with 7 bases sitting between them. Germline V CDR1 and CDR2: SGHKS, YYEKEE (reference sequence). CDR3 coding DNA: TGTGCCAGCGGGACTTACACCGGGGAGCTGTTTTTT. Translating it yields CASGTYTGELFF.

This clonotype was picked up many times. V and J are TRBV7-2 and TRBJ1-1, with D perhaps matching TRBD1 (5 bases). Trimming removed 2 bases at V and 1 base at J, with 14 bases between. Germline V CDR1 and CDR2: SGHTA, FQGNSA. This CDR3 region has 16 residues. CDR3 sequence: CASSLRALGENTEAFF. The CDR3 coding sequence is TGTGCCAGCAGCTTACGTGCGTTAGGGGAGAACACTGAAGCTTTCTTT.

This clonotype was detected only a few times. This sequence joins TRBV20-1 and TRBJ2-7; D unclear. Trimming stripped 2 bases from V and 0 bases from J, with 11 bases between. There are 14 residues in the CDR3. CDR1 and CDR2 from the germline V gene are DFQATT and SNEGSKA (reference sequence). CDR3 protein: CSARPKTDSYEQYF. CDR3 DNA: TGCAGTGCTAGACCCAAGACCGACTCCTACGAGCAGTACTTC.

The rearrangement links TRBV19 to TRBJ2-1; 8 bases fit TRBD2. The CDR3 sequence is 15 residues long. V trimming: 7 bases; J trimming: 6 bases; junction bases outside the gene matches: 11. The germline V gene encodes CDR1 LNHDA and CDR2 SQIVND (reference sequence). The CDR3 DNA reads TGTGCCAGTAATTCTGCGTATAGCGGGGTCAATGAGCAGTTCTTC. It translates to CASNSAYSGVNEQFF.

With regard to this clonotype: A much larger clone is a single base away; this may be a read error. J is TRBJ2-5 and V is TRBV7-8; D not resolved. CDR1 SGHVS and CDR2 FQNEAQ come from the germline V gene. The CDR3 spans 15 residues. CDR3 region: CASSLTQTVQENQYF. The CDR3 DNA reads TGTGCCAGCAGCTTAACTCAAACAGTCCAAGAGAACCAGTACTTC. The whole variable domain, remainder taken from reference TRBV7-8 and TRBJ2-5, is GAGVSQSPRYKVAKRGQDVALRCDPISGHVSLFWYQQALGQGPEFLTYFQNEAQLDKSGLPSDRFFAERPEGSVSTLKIQRTQQEDSAVYLCASSLTQTVQENQYFGPGTRLLVL.

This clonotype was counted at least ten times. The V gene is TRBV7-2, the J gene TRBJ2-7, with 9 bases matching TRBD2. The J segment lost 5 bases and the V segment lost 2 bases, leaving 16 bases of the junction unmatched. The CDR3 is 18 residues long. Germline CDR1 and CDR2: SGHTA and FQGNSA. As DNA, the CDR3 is TGTGCCAGCAGCTTAATTTTTTATCGGCGGGAGGGCCTCAACGAGCAGTACTTC. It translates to CASSLIFYRREGLNEQYF.

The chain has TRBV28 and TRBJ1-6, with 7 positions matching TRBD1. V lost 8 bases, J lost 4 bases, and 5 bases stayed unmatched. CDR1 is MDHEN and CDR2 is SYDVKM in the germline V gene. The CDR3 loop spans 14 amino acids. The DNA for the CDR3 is TGTGCCAGCGGGATACAGGGGTATAATTCACCCCTCCACTTT. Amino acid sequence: CASGIQGYNSPLHF.

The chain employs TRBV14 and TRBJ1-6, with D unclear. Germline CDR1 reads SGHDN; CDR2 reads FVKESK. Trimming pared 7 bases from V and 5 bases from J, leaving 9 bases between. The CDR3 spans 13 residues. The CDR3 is CASKWNDNSPLHF. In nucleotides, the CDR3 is TGTGCCAGCAAATGGAACGATAATTCACCCCTCCACTTT.

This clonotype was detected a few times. CDR3 sequence: CASSRASGQGAYEQYF. DNA for the CDR3: TGTGCCAGTAGTAGGGCCTCGGGACAGGGAGCCTACGAGCAGTACTTC. The chain is built from TRBV19 and TRBJ2-7, with 9 bases matching TRBD1. Germline CDR1 is LNHDA and CDR2 is SQIVND (reference sequence). This CDR3 has 16 amino acids. The junction had 9 bases not matched to a gene; V was cut back by 4 bases and J by 2 bases.

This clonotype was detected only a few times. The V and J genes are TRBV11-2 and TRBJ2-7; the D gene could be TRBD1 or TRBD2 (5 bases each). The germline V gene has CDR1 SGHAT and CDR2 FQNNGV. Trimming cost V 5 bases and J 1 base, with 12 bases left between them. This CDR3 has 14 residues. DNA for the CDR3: TGTGCCAGCAGCCGTGGGACGGTATCCTACGAGCAGTACTTC. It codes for CASSRGTVSYEQYF.

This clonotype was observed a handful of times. The CDR3 region is CASSPAPGQLGYGYTF. DNA of the CDR3: TGCGCCAGCAGCCCGGCCCCGGGACAGCTGGGGTATGGCTACACCTTC. The chain links TRBV4-1 to TRBJ1-2; 7 bases are shared with TRBD1. This CDR3 has 16 amino acids. Germline loops: CDR1 MGHRA, CDR2 YSYEKL. Germline trimming cut 4 bases from V and 5 bases from J; bases unmatched to any gene: 13.

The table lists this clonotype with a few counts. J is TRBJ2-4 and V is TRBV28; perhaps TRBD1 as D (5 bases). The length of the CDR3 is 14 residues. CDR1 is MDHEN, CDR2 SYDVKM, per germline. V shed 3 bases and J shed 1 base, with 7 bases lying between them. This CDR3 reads CASSFRQAKNIQYF. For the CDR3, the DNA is TGTGCCAGCAGTTTCCGACAGGCCAAAAACATTCAGTACTTC.

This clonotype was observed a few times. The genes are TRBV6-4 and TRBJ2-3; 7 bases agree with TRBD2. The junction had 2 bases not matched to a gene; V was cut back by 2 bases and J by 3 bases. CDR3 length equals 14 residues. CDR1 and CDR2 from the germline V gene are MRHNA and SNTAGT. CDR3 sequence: CASSDRRETDTQYF. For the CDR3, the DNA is TGTGCCAGCAGTGACCGGCGGGAGACAGATACGCAGTATTTT.

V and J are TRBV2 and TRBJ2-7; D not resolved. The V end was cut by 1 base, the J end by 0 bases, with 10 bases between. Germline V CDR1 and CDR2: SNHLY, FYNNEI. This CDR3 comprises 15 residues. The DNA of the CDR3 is TGTGCCAGCAGTGAAGGCAGGACCCTCTCCTACGAGCAGTACTTC. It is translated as CASSEGRTLSYEQYF.

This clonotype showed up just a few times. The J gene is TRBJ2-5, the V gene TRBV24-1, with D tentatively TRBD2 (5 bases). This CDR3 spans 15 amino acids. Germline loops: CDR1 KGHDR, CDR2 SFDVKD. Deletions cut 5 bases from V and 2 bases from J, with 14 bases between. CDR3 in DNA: TGTGCCACCAGTGCAGCCGACTACACACAAGAGACCCAGTACTTC. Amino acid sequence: CATSAADYTQETQYF.

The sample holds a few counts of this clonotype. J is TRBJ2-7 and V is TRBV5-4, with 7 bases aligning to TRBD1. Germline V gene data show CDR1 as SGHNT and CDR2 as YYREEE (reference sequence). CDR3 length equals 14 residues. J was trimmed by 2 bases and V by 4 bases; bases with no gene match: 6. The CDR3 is CASSPGTATYEQYF. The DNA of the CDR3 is TGTGCCAGCAGCCCCGGGACAGCCACCTACGAGCAGTACTTC.

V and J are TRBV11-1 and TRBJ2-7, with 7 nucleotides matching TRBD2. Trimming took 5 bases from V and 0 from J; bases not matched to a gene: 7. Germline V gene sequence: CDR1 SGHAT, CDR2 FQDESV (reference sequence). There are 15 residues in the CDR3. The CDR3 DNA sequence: TGTGCCAGCAGCCCCGGGACTAATCCCTCCTACGAGCAGTACTTC. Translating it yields CASSPGTNPSYEQYF. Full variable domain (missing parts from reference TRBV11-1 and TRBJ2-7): EAEVAQSPRYKITEKSQAVAFWCDPISGHATLYWYRQILGQGPELLVQFQDESVVDDSQLPKDRFSAERLKGVDSTLKIQPAELGDSAMYLCASSPGTNPSYEQYFGPGTRLTVT.

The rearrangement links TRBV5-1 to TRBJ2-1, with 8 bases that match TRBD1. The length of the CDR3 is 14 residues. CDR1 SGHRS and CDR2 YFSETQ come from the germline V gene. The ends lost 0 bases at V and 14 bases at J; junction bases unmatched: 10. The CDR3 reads CASSLGGTGRDEFF. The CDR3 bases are TGCGCCAGCAGCTTGGGGGGGACAGGCCGAGATGAGTTCTTC.

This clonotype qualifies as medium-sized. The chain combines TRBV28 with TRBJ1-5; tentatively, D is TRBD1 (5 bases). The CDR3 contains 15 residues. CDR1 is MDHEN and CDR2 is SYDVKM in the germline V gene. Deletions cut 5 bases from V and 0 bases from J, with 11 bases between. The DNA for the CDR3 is TGTGCCAGCAGTCCCTTGAGGGGTAGCAATCAGCCCCAGCATTTT. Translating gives CASSPLRGSNQPQHF.

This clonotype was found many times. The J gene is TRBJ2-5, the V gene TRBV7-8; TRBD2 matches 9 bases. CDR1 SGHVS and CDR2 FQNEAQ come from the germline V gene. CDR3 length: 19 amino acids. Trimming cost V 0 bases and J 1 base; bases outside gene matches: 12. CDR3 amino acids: CASSLAWVLRGGGQETQYF. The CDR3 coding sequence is TGTGCCAGCAGCTTAGCGTGGGTGTTGCGGGGGGGCGGCCAAGAGACCCAGTACTTC.